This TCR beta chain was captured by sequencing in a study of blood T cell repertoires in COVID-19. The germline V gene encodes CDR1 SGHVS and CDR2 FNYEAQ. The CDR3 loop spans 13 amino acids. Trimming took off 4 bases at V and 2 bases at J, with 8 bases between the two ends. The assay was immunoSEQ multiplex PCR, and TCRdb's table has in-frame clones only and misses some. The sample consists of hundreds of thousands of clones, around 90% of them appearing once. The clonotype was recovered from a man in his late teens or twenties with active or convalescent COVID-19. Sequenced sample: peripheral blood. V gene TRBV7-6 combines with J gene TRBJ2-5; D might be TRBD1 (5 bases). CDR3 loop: CASSSRQQETQYF. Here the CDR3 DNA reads TGTGCCAGCAGCTCCCGACAGCAAGAGACCCAGTACTTC.